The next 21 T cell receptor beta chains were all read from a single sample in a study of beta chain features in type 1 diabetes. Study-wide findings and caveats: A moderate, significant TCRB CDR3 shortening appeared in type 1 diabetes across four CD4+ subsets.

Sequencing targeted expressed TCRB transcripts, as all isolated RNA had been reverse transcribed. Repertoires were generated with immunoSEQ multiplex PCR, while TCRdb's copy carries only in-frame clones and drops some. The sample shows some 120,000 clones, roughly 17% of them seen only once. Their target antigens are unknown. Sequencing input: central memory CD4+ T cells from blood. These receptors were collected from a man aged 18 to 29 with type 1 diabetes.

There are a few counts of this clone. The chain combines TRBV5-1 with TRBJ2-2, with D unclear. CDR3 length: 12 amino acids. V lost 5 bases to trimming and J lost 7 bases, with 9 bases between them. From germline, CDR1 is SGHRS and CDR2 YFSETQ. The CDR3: CASSSQVGELFF. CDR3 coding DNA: TGCGCCAGCAGTTCCCAGGTCGGGGAGCTGTTTTTT. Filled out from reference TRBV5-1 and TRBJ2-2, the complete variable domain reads KAGVTQTPRYLIKTRGQQVTLSCSPISGHRSVSWYQQTPGQGLQFLFEYFSETQRNKGNFPGRFSGRQFSNSRSEMNVSTLELGDSALYLCASSSQVGELFFGEGSRLTVL.

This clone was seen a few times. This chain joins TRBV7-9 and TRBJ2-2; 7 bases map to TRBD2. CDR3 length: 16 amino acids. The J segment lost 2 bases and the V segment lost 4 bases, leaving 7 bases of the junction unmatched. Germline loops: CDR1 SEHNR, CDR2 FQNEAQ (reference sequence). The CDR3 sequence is CASSSPLAANTGELFF. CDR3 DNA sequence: TGTGCCAGCAGCTCCCCCCTAGCGGCAAACACCGGGGAGCTGTTTTTT.

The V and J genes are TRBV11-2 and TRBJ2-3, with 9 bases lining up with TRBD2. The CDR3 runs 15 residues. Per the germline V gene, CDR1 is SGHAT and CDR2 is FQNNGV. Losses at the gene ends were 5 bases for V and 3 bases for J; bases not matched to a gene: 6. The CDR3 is CASSPRAGGTDTQYF. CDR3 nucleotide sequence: TGTGCCAGCAGCCCCAGGGCGGGGGGGACAGATACGCAGTATTTT.

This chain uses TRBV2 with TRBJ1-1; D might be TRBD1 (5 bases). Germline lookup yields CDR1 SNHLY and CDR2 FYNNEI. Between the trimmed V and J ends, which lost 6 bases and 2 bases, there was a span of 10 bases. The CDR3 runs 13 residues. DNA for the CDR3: TGTGCCAGCAGGCGGGACTCTAACACTGAAGCTTTCTTT. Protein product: CASRRDSNTEAFF.

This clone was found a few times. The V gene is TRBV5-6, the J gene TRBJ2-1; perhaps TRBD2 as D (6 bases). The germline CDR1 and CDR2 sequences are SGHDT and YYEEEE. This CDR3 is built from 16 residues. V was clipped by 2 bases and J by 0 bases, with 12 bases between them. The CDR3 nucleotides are TGTGCCAGCAGCTTAGAGACTAGAGGCTCCTACAATGAGCAGTTCTTC. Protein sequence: CASSLETRGSYNEQFF.

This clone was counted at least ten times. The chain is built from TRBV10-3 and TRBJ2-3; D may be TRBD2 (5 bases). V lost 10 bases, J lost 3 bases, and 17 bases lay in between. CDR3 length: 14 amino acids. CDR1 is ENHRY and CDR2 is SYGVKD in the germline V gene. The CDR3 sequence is CATRDYATTDTQYF. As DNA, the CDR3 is TGTGCCACTAGAGACTATGCGACGACAGATACGCAGTATTTT.

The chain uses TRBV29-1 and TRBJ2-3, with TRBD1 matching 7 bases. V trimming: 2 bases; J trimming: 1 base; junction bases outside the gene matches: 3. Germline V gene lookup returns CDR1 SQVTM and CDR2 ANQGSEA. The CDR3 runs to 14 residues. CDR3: CSVETGVGTDTQYF. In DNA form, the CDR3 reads TGCAGCGTTGAAACAGGGGTGGGCACAGATACGCAGTATTTT.

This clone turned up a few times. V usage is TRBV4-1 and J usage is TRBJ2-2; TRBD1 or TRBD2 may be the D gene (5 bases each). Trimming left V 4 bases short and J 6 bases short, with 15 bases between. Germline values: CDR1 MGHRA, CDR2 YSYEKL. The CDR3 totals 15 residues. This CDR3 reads CASSLILQGAGELFF. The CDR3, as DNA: TGCGCCAGCAGCCTAATCCTTCAGGGAGCCGGGGAGCTGTTTTTT.

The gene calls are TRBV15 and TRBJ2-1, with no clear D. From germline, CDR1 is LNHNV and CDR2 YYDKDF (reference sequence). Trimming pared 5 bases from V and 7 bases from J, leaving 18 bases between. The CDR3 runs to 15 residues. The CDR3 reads CATSYNGAGWNEQFF. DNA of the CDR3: TGTGCCACCAGCTATAACGGAGCCGGTTGGAATGAGCAGTTCTTC.

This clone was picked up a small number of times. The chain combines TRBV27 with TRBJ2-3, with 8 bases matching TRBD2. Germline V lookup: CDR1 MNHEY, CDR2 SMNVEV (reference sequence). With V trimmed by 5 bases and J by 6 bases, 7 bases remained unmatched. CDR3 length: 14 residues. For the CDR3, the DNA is TGTGCCAGCAGTATCTTAGCGGGACTGGATACGCAGTATTTT. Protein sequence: CASSILAGLDTQYF.

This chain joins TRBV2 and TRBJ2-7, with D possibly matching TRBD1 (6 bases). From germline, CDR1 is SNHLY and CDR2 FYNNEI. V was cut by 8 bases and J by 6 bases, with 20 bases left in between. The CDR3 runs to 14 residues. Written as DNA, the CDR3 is TGTGCCAGCTACCGGACAGACGCTGAGCCCGAGCAGTACTTC. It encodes CASYRTDAEPEQYF.

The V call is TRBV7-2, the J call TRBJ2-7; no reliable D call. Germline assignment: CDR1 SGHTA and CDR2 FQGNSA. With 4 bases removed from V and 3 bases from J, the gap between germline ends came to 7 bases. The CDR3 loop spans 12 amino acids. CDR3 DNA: TGTGCCAGCAGCTCATCTAACTACGAGCAGTACTTC. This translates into CASSSSNYEQYF. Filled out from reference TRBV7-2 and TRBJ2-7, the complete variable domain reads GAGVSQSPSNKVTEKGKDVELRCDPISGHTALYWYRQSLGQGLEFLIYFQGNSAPDKSGLPSDRFSAERTGGSVSTLTIQRTQQEDSAVYLCASSSSNYEQYFGPGTRLTVT.

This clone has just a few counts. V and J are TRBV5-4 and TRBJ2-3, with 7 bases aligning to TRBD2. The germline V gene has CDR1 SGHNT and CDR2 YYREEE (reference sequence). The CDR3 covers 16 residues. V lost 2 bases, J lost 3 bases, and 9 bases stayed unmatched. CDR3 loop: CASSFSGEGITDTQYF. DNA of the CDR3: TGTGCCAGCAGCTTCAGCGGGGAGGGGATTACAGATACGCAGTATTTT.

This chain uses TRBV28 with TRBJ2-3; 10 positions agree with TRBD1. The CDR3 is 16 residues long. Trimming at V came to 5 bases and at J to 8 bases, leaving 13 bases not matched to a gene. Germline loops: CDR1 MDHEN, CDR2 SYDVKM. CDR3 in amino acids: CASSPAPGTGVATQYF. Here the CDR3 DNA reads TGTGCCAGCAGTCCGGCCCCAGGGACAGGGGTTGCTACGCAGTATTTT.

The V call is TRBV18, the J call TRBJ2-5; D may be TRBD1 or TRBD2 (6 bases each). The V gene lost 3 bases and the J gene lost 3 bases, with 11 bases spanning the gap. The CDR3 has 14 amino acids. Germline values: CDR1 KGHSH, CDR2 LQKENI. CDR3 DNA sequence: TGTGCCAGCTCACCGTGGGGGGCTGAAGAGACCCAGTACTTC. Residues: CASSPWGAEETQYF.

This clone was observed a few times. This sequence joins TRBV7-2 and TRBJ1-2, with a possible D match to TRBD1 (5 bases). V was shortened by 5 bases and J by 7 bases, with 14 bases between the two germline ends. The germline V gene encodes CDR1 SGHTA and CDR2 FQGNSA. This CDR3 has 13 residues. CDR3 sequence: CASSLRRDIGYTF. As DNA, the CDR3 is TGTGCCAGCAGCCTTCGCAGGGATATTGGCTACACCTTC.

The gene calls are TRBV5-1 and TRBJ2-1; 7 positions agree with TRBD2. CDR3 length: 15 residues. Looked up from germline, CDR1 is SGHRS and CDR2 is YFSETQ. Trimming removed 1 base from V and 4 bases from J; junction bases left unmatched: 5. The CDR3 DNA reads TGCGCCAGCAGCTTGAGCGGGGAAAGTTACAATGAGCAGTTCTTC. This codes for CASSLSGESYNEQFF.

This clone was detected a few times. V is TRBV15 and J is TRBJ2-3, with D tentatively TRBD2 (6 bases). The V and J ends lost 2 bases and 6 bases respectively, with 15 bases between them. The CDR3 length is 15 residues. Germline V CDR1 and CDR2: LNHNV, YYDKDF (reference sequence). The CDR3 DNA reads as TGTGCCACCAGCAGATATAGTCAGAGCGGGGATACGCAGTATTTT. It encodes CATSRYSQSGDTQYF.

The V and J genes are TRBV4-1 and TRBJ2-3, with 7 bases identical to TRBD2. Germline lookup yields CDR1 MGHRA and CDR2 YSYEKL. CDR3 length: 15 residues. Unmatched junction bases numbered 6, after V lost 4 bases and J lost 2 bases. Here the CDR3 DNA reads TGCGCCAGCAGCCCCGGGACTATCCACACAGATACGCAGTATTTT. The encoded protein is CASSPGTIHTDTQYF.

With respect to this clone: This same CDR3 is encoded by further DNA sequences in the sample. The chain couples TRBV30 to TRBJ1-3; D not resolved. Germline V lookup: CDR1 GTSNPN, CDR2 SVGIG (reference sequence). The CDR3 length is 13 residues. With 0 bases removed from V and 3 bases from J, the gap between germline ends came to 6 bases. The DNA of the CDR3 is TGTGCCTGGAGTGTCGGAGTTGGAAACACCATATATTTT. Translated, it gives CAWSVGVGNTIYF.

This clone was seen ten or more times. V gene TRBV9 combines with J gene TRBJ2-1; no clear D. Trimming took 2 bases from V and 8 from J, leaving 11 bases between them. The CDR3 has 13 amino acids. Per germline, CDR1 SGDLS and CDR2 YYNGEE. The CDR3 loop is CASSVDLPYEQFF. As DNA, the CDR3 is TGTGCCAGCAGCGTTGACCTGCCCTATGAGCAGTTCTTC.